These T cell receptor beta chains were read from a single sample in a study of blood T cell repertoires in COVID-19. Repertoires were generated with immunoSEQ multiplex PCR, while TCRdb's copy carries only in-frame clones and drops some. The sample holds a few hundred thousand clones, 90% seen once. The source material was PBMCs or T cells enriched from blood (not recorded which). Source of these receptors: a woman aged 18-29 years with acute COVID-19. Both conserved end residues are part of each CDR3. Each record gives: J gene, D gene, clone size, V gene, CDR3 DNA, CDR3 protein. The D gene is left open where the match is weak. Only some rows state a clone size, as once, few, many or a class for expanded clones.

TRBJ1-2 . . TRBV12-5 TGTGCTAGTGGTTTGGGGCAAGTTTATGGCTACACCTTC CASGLGQVYGYTF
TRBJ2-1 TRBD1 . TRBV18 TGTGCCAGCTCACTCGGACAGGGACTGGGAAATGAGCAGTTCTTC CASSLGQGLGNEQFF
TRBJ1-2 . few TRBV9 TGTGCCAGCAGTTCACGGGAGGTCTCCTTTGTGAGCTACACCTTC CASSSREVSFVSYTF
TRBJ2-1 . . TRBV15 TGTGCCACCATCGGCAATGAGCAGTTCTTC CATIGNEQFF
TRBJ1-5 . . TRBV30 TGTGCCTGGACCGGGACAAGGGGCAATCAGCCCCAGCATTTT CAWTGTRGNQPQHF
TRBJ1-1 . . TRBV19 TGTGCCAGTAAGCTCAGGACGGGGGTGAACACTGAAGCTTTCTTT CASKLRTGVNTEAFF
TRBJ2-7 . . TRBV11-2 TGTGCCAGCAGCTTAATCCTAACCTACGAGCAGTACTTC CASSLILTYEQYF
TRBJ1-2 . . TRBV30 TGTGCCTGGAGCGCCGCCAGGCACTATGGCTACACCTTC CAWSAARHYGYTF
TRBJ1-1 . . TRBV2 TGTGCCAGCAGGGGACCAAGCGGGACTGAAGCTTTCTTT CASRGPSGTEAFF
TRBJ1-4 TRBD1 . TRBV5-1 TGCGCCAGCAGCCGAAACAGGGGTACTAATGAAAAACTGTTTTTT CASSRNRGTNEKLFF
TRBJ2-7 TRBD2 . TRBV27 TGTGCCAGCAGTTTTAGCGGGACGTTCTACGAGCAGTACTTC CASSFSGTFYEQYF
TRBJ1-1 TRBD1 . TRBV6-6 TGTGCCAGCAGTTACTCCGGGACAGGGCACACTCCTGAAGCTTTCTTT CASSYSGTGHTPEAFF
TRBJ2-7 TRBD2 . TRBV27 TGTGCCAGCAGTTGGGTGGGAGGGACTAGCGGACTGTACGAGCAGTACTTC CASSWVGGTSGLYEQYF
TRBJ1-1 . . TRBV5-6 TGTGCCAGCAGCTTACGGAGGTGGACGTTTACTCCCAACACTGAAGCTTTCTTT CASSLRRWTFTPNTEAFF
TRBJ1-5 . once TRBV19 TGTGCCAGTACCTCAATATACGGTCAGGGCAGCAATCAGCCCCAGCATTTT CASTSIYGQGSNQPQHF
TRBJ2-1 . . TRBV12-3/TRBV12-4 TGTGCCAGCAGTTTAATAGTTGAGCAGTTCTTC CASSLIVEQFF
TRBJ1-1 . . TRBV4-2 TGTGCCAGCAGCCAAGATCCTTCAGGGAACACTGAAGCTTTCTTT CASSQDPSGNTEAFF
TRBJ1-5 . . TRBV10-2 TGCGCCAGCAGTGAATGGGACTCCTGGACGGATCAGCCCCAGCATTTT CASSEWDSWTDQPQHF
TRBJ1-2 . . TRBV4-2 TGTGCCAGCAGCCAAGATCTCGGACGACAGAACTATGGCTACACCTTC CASSQDLGRQNYGYTF
TRBJ2-7 . . TRBV18 TGTGCCAGCTCACCTCCCGCACAGGCTACACCTTCCGAGCAGTACTTC CASSPPAQATPSEQYF
TRBJ2-5 . . TRBV7-6 TGTGCCAGCAGCTTAGGGCAGTTGGAGACCCAGTACTTC CASSLGQLETQYF
TRBJ1-1 TRBD1 . TRBV9 TGTGCCAGCAGGGGTAGTGGGACAGAGAACACTGAAGCTTTCTTT CASRGSGTENTEAFF
TRBJ1-1 TRBD1 . TRBV29-1 TGCAGCGTTGAAGTAGGGCAGGGGGGTACTGAAGCTTTCTTT CSVEVGQGGTEAFF
TRBJ2-7 . once TRBV7-2 TGTGCCAGCAGCTTAGTACTTAGCGATACCTACGAGCAGTACTTC CASSLVLSDTYEQYF